This T cell receptor beta chain derives from a study of T cell changes during pregnancy in multiple sclerosis. Sequencing was performed with immunoSEQ multiplex PCR; in TCRdb, only in-frame clones are kept and a portion is missing. In the table there are 30,000 to 40,000 clones, about 90% of which are singletons. The CDR3 extends over 13 amino acids. Germline V gene sequence: CDR1 SGHAT, CDR2 FQNNGV. Trimming took 7 bases from V and 4 from J, leaving 13 bases between them. The sample was CD8+ T cells from peripheral blood mononuclear cells, taken in the third trimester of pregnancy. The rearrangement links TRBV11-2 to TRBJ2-5; the D gene is possibly TRBD1 (6 bases). The clonotype was recovered from a female donor with multiple sclerosis, enrolled in a pregnancy study. DNA of the CDR3: TGTGCCAGCAACAACAGGGACGGAGAGACCCAGTACTTC. Translated, it gives CASNNRDGETQYF.